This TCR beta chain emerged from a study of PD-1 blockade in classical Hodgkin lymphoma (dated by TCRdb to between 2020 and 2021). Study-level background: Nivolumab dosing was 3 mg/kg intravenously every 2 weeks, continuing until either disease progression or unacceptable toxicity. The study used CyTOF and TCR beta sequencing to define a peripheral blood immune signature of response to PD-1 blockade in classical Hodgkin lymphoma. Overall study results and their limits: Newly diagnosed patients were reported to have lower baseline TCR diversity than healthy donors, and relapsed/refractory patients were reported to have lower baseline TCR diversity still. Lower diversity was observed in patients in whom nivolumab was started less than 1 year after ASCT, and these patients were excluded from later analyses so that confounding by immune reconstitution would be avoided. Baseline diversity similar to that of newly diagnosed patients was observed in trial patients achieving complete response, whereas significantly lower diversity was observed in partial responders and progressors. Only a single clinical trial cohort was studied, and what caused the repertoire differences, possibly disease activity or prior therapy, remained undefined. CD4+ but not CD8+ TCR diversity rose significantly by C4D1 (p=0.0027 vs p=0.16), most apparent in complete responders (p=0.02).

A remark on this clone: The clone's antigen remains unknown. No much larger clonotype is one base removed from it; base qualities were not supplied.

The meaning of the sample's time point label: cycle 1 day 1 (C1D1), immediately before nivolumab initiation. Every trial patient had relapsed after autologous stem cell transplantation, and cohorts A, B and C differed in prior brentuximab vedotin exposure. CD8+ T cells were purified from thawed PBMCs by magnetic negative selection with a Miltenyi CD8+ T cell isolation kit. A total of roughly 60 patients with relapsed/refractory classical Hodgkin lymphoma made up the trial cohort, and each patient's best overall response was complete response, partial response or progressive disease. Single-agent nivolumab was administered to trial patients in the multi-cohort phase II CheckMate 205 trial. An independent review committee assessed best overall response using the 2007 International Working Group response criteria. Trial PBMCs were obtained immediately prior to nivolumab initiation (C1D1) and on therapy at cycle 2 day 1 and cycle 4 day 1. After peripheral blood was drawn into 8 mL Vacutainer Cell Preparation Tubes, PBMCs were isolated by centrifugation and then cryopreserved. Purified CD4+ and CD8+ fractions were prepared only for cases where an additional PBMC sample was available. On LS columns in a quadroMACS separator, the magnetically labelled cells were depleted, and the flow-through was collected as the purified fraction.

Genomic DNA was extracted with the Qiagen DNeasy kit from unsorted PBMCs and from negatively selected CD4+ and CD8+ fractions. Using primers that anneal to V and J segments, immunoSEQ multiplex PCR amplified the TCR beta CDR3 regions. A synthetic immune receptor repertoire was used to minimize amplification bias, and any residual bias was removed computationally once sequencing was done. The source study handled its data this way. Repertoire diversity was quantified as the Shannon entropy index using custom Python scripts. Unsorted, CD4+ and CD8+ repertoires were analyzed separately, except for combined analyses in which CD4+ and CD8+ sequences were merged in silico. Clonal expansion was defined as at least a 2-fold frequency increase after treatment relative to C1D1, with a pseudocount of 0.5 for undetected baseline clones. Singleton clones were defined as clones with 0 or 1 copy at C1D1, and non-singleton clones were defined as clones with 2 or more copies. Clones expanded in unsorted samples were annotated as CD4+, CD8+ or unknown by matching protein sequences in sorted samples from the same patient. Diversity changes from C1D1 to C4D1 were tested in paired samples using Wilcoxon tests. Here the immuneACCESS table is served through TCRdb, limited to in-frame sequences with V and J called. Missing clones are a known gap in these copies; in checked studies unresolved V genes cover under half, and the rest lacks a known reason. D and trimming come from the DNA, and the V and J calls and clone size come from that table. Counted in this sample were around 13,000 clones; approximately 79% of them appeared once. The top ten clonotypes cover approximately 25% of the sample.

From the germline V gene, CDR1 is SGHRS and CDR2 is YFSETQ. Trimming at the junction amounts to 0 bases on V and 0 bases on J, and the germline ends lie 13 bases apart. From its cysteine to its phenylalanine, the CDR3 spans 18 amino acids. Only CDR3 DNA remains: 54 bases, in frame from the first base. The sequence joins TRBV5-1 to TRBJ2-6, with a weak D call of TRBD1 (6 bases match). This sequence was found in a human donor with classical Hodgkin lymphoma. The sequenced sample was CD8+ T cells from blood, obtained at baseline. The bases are TGCGCCAGCAGCTTGGGGCAGGGGCTAGGCTCTGGGGCCAACGTCCTGACTTTC. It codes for CASSLGQGLGSGANVLTF. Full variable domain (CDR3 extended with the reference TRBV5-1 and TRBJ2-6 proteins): KAGVTQTPRYLIKTRGQQVTLSCSPISGHRSVSWYQQTPGQGLQFLFEYFSETQRNKGNFPGRFSGRQFSNSRSEMNVSTLELGDSALYLCASSLGQGLGSGANVLTFGAGSRLTVL.